Below, 13 T cell receptor beta chains from the same sample are listed, as sequenced in a study of blood T cells in healthy people across ages. A second PCR, run for about 6 to 12 cycles, used a sample-barcoded 5' primer plus a J-beta primer mix. TCRdb re-called the 5' RACE reads with MiXCR, one entry per CDR3 protein. The data hold about 930,000 distinct CDR3 sequences, with just under 30% observed a single time. The sample was also reused in another study, on T cells of mothers and their children.

The sequencing sample was made of blood. These receptors all stem from a woman aged 40 to 55 in good health.

Many counts were recorded for this clonotype. The J gene is TRBJ2-5, the V gene TRBV10-3; D is tentatively TRBD1 or TRBD2 (5 bases each). CDR1 and CDR2 (germline): ENHRY, SYGVKD. V was trimmed by 8 bases and J by 1 base, leaving 14 bases between them. This CDR3 region has 14 residues. CDR3 DNA: TGTGCCATCCGTTCCCGGGGCGGCCAAGAGACCCAGTACTTC. Its translation is CAIRSRGGQETQYF.

V usage is TRBV6-5 and J usage is TRBJ2-6; D gene unclear. V gave up 4 bases and J gave up 0 bases, with 7 bases separating them. CDR3 length: 15 residues. Looked up from germline, CDR1 is MNHEY and CDR2 is SVGAGI. The CDR3 spells CASSCSRSGANVLTF. CDR3 sequence (DNA): TGTGCCAGCAGTTGTTCCCGCTCTGGGGCCAACGTCCTGACTTTC.

Remarks on this clonotype: Just one base apart from a much larger clone, this may be a read error. V is TRBV10-3 and J is TRBJ2-6, with D possibly matching TRBD1 (5 bases). Germline V CDR1 and CDR2: ENHRY, SYGVKD. The CDR3 totals 17 residues. This CDR3 reads CAISEGAGPQGASVLTF. CDR3 sequence (DNA): TGTGCCATCAGTGAGGGCGCAGGGCCCCAAGGGGCCAGCGTCCTGACTTTC.

This clonotype was found a few times. V is TRBV19 and J is TRBJ2-4; D unclear. The J call could be wrong; TRBJ2-7 is a better fit for the DNA end. Per the germline V gene, CDR1 is LNHDA and CDR2 is SQIVND (reference sequence). The CDR3 is made up of 12 amino acids. CDR3 DNA sequence: TGTGCCAGTAGTATCTCCACTAACGAGCAGTACTTC. It codes for CASSISTNEQYF.

J is TRBJ1-1 and V is TRBV4-2; TRBD1 might be the D (5 bases). The CDR3 loop spans 15 amino acids. Germline V gene sequence: CDR1 LGHNA, CDR2 YNFKEQ. V was pared by 7 bases and J by 6 bases, with 21 bases between. CDR3 coding DNA: TGTGCCAGCACCCCTAGGATAGGTTGGGACCCTGAAGCTTTCTTT. It codes for CASTPRIGWDPEAFF.

This clonotype has just a few counts. This rearrangement joins TRBV6-5 to TRBJ1-5, with a weak D call TRBD1 (5 bases). Germline-derived CDR1 and CDR2 are MNHEY and SVGAGI. Between the trimmed V and J ends, which lost 6 bases and 3 bases, there was a span of 12 bases. CDR3 length: 14 residues. Here the CDR3 reads CASRKGAFNQPQHF. CDR3 nucleotide sequence: TGTGCCAGCAGGAAAGGGGCCTTCAATCAGCCCCAGCATTTT.

This clonotype was found a few times. The CDR3 bases are TGCAGTGCTAAGTCCGGGAACTACAATGAGCAGTTCTTC. The encoded protein is CSAKSGNYNEQFF. The V gene is TRBV20-1, the J gene TRBJ2-1; possibly TRBD2 for D (5 bases). The CDR3 length is 13 residues. Germline V gene data show CDR1 as DFQATT and CDR2 as SNEGSKA (reference sequence). V shed 4 bases and J shed 3 bases, with 10 bases lying between them.

About this clonotype: A single base separates this from a much larger clone, so it may be a read error. This rearrangement joins TRBV20-1 to TRBJ2-3; no firm D call. The CDR3 extends over 12 amino acids. Trimming shortened V by 3 bases and J by 4 bases, and 8 bases separated the two germline ends. Germline loops: CDR1 DFQATT, CDR2 SNEGSKA (reference sequence). For the CDR3, the DNA is TGCAGTGCTAGGACAAGCGCAGATACGCAGTATTTT. Translation: CSARTSADTQYF.

This clonotype has only a few counts. The chain joins TRBV4-1 to TRBJ1-2; 10 nucleotides line up with TRBD1. With 3 bases clipped from V and 8 bases from J, the junction kept 9 bases outside the gene matches. CDR1 MGHRA and CDR2 YSYEKL come from the germline V gene. The CDR3 has 15 residues. As DNA, the CDR3 is TGCGCCAGCAGCCACCGGGACAGGGGTTCTGGGGGCTACACCTTC. Amino acid sequence: CASSHRDRGSGGYTF.

In regard to this clonotype: A much larger clone lies a single base off, so this may be a read error. The chain links TRBV2 to TRBJ2-5; 7 bases match TRBD1. Looked up from germline, CDR1 is SNHLY and CDR2 is FYNNEI. CDR3 length: 13 residues. Losses at the gene ends were 6 bases for V and 11 bases for J; bases not matched to a gene: 12. This chain's CDR3 is CASSPDRDLMQYF. The DNA of the CDR3 is TGTGCCAGCAGCCCCGACAGGGATCTAATGCAGTACTTC.

The chain couples TRBV5-1 to TRBJ2-3, with 9 bases identical to TRBD2. This CDR3 region has 18 residues. Germline V gene lookup returns CDR1 SGHRS and CDR2 YFSETQ. The V gene end was trimmed by 3 bases and the J gene end by 0 bases; junction bases not matched to a gene: 11. The CDR3 sequence is CASSSGSGGTFSTDTQYF. In DNA, the CDR3 is TGCGCCAGCAGCTCTGGGAGCGGGGGGACCTTTAGCACAGATACGCAGTATTTT.

The DNA for the CDR3 is TGTGCCAGCAGTCCGCCAGGGGTTTATCGCTACACCTTC. Protein sequence: CASSPPGVYRYTF. V and J are TRBV12-3 or TRBV12-4 and TRBJ1-2; a possible D gene is TRBD1 (6 bases). This CDR3 region has 13 residues. Trimming took 5 bases from V and 9 from J, leaving 16 bases between them.

Only a few counts were recorded for this clonotype. V and J are TRBV7-2 and TRBJ1-5; D is possibly TRBD1 (6 bases). The germline V gene encodes CDR1 SGHTA and CDR2 FQGNSA. The CDR3 covers 14 residues. The ends were cut back, 7 bases at V and 8 bases at J, with 18 bases in the middle. The CDR3 loop reads CASTLTGGAEPQHF. Written as DNA, the CDR3 is TGTGCCAGCACCCTTACGGGGGGCGCCGAGCCCCAGCATTTT. Full variable domain (missing parts from reference TRBV7-2 and TRBJ1-5): GAGVSQSPSNKVTEKGKDVELRCDPISGHTALYWYRQSLGQGLEFLIYFQGNSAPDKSGLPSDRFSAERTGGSVSTLTIQRTQQEDSAVYLCASTLTGGAEPQHFGDGTRLSIL.